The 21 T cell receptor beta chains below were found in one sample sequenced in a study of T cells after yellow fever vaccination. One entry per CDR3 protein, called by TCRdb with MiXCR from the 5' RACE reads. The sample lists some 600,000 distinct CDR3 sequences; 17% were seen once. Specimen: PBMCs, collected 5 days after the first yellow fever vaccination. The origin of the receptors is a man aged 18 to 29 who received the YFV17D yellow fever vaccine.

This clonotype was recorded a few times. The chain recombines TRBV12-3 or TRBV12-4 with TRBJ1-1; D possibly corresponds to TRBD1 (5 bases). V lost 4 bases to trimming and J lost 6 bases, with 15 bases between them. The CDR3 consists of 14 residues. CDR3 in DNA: TGTGCCAGCAGTTCCTACAGGATAAGCCCTGAAGCTTTCTTT. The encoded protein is CASSSYRISPEAFF.

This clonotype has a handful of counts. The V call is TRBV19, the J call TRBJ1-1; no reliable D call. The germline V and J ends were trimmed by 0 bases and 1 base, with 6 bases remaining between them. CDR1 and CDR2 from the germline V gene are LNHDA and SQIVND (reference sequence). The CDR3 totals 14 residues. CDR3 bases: TGTGCCAGTAGTATAGAAGACGGGAACACTGAAGCTTTCTTT. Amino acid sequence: CASSIEDGNTEAFF. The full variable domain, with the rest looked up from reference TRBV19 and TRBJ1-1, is DGGITQSPKYLFRKEGQNVTLSCEQNLNHDAMYWYRQDPGQGLRLIYYSQIVNDFQKGDIAEGYSVSREKKESFPLTVTSAQKNPTAFYLCASSIEDGNTEAFFGQGTRLTVV.

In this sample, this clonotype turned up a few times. The CDR3 DNA follows: TGTGCCAGCAGCCGGACAGGCGCTACGCAGTATTTT. Residues: CASSRTGATQYF. The V call is TRBV6-2 or TRBV6-3, the J call TRBJ2-3, with 7 positions matching TRBD1. The CDR3 is made up of 12 amino acids. V lost 6 bases, J lost 8 bases, and 5 bases stayed unmatched. Germline CDR1 is MNHEY and CDR2 is SVGEGT.

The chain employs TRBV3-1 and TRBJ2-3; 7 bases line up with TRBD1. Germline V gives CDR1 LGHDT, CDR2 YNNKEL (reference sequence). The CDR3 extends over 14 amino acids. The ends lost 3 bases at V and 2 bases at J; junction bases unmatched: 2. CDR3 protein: CASSHEGATDTQYF. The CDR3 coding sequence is TGTGCCAGCAGCCATGAGGGGGCCACAGATACGCAGTATTTT.

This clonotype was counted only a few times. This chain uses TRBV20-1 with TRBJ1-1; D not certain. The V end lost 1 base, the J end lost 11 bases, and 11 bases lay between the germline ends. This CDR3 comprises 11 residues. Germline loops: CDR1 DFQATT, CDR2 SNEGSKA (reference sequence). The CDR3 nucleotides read TGCAGTGCTAGAGGGAACCTGAATGCTTTCTTT. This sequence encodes CSARGNLNAFF.

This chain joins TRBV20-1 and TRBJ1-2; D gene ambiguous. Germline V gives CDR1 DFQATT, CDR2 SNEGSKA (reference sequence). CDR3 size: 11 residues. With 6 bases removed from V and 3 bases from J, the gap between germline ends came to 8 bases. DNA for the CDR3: TGCAGTGCCCTCGGGGACTATGGCTACACCTTC. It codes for CSALGDYGYTF.

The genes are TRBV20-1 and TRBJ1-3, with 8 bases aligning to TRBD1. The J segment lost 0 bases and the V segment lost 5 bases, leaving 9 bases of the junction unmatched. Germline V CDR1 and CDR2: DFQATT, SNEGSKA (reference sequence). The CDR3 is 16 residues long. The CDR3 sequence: CSAPSGQGSSGNTIYF. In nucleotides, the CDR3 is TGCAGTGCTCCTTCCGGACAGGGAAGCTCTGGAAACACCATATATTTT.

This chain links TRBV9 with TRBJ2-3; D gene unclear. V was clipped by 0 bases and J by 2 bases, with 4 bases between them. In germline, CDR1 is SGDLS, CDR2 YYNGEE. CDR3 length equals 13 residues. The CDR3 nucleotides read TGTGCCAGCAGCGTAGCACCCACAGATACGCAGTATTTT. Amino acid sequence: CASSVAPTDTQYF. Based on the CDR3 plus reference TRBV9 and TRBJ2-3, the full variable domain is DSGVTQTPKHLITATGQRVTLRCSPRSGDLSVYWYQQSLDQGLQFLIQYYNGEERAKGNILERFSAQQFPDLHSELNLSSLELGDSALYFCASSVAPTDTQYFGPGTRLTVL.

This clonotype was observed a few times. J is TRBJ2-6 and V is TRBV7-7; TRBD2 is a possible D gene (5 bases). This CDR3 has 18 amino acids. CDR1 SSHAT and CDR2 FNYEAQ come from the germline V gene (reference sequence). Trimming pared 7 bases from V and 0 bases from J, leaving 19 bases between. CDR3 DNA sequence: TGTGCCAGCATCAAGCGGCCCAGCGGATACTCTGGGGCCAACGTCCTGACTTTC. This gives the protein CASIKRPSGYSGANVLTF.

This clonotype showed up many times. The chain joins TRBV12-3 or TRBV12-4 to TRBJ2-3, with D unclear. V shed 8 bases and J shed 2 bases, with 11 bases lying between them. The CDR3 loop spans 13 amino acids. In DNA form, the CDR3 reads TGTGCCAGCTTTACTACCGACACAGATACGCAGTATTTT. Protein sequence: CASFTTDTDTQYF.

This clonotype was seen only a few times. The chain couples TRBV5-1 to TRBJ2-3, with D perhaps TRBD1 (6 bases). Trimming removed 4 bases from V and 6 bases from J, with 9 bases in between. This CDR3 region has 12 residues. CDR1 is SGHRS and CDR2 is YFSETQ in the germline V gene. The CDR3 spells CASSGGPDTQYF. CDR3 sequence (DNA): TGCGCCAGCAGCGGGGGCCCCGATACGCAGTATTTT.

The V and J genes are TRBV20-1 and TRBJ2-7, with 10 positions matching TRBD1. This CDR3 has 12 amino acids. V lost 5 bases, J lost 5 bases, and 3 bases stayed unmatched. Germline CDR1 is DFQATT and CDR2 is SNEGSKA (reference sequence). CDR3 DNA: TGCAGTGCTTGGGGACAGGGGAACGAGCAGTACGTC. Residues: CSAWGQGNEQYV.

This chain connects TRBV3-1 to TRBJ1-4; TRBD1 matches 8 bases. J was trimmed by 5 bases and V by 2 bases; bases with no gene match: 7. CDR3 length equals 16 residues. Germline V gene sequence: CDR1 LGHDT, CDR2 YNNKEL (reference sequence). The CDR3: CASSQPNRGGNEKLFF. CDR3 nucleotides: TGTGCCAGCAGCCAACCCAACAGGGGGGGGAATGAAAAACTGTTTTTT.

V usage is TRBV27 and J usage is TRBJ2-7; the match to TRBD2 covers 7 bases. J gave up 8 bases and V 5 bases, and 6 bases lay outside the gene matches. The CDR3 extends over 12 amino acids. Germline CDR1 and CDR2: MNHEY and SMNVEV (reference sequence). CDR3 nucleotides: TGTGCCAGCAGTCAGCTCGGGGGGAAGCAGTACTTC. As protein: CASSQLGGKQYF.

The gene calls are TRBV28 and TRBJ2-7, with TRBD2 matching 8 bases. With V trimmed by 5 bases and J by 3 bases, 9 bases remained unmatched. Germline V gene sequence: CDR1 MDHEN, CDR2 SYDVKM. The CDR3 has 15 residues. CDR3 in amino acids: CASSGPGGGYYEQYV. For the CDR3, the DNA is TGTGCCAGCAGTGGTCCCGGGGGGGGATACTACGAGCAGTACGTC.

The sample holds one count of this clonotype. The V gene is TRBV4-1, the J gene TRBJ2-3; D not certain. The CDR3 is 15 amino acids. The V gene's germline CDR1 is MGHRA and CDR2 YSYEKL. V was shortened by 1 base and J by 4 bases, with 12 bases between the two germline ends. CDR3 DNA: TGCGCCAGCAGCCAAGGCGTACTAATATCAGATACGCAGTATTTT. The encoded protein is CASSQGVLISDTQYF.

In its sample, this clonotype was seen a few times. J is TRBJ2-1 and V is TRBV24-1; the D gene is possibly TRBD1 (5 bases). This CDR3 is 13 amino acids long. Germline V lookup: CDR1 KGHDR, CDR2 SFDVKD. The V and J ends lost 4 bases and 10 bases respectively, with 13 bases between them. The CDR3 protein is CATSEGPTREQFF. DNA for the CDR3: TGTGCCACCAGTGAGGGGCCGACCAGGGAGCAGTTCTTC.

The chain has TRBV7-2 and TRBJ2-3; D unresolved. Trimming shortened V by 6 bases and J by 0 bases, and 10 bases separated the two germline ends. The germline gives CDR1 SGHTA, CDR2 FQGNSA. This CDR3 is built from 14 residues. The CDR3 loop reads CASSSRRSTDTQYF. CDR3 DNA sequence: TGTGCCAGCAGTTCACGACGGAGCACAGATACGCAGTATTTT.

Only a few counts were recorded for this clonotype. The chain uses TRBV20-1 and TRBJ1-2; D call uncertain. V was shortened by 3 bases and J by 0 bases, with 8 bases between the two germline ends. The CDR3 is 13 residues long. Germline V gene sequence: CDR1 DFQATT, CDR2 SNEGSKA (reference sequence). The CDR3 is CSASREANYGYTF. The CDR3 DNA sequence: TGCAGTGCTAGTCGGGAAGCTAACTATGGCTACACCTTC.

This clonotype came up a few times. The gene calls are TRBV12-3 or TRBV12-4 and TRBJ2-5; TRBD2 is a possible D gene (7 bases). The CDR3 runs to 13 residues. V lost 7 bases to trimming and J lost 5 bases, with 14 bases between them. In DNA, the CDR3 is TGTGCCAGCACTATGGGGGGGCTCGAGACCCAGTACTTC. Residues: CASTMGGLETQYF.

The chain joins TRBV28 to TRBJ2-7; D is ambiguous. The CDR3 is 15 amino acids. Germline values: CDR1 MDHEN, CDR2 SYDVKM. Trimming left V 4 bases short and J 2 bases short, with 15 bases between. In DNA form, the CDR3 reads TGTGCCAGCAGTTCCCTTCGCAGGCTGCCCTACGAGCAGTACGTC. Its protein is CASSSLRRLPYEQYV.